The present entry profiles one T cell receptor (beta chain) with its context. Its cognate antigen is unknown. The PCR had 60 Vbeta and 13 Jbeta primers. TCRdb keeps only in-frame clones here, not all; method: immunoSEQ multiplex PCR. The repertoire holds roughly 140,000 clones, approximately 79% seen once, with approximately 6.3% in the top ten. The record originates from a study of cytomegalovirus exposure and HLA in healthy donors. Turning to the study itself: Most donors, 81% of around 400 genotyped, fell in the Caucasian-associated ancestry cluster. The study's findings and limits: At a 0.05 false discovery rate, a later analysis found about 17,000 TCR beta sequences to be associated with HLA alleles. Later analysis associated a missense DCLRE1C variant with TCR beta V- and J-gene trimming. In a later analysis, most CMV-associated TCR beta chains appeared HLA-restricted.

Germline V gene lookup returns CDR1 SGHAT and CDR2 FQNNGV. This CDR3 comprises 14 residues. Unmatched junction bases numbered 4, after V lost 6 bases and J lost 0 bases. The TCR sequence derives from a woman aged 40 to 50 in good health and CMV-seropositive. The sequenced sample was PBMCs. This chain uses TRBV11-2 with TRBJ2-5, with TRBD1 matching 7 bases. CDR3: CASSLQGYQETQYF. The CDR3 region has the DNA TGTGCCAGCAGTCTACAGGGGTACCAAGAGACCCAGTACTTC. Full variable domain (remainder filled in from reference TRBV11-2 and TRBJ2-5): EAGVAQSPRYKIIEKRQSVAFWCNPISGHATLYWYQQILGQGPKLLIQFQNNGVVDDSQLPKDRFSAERLKGVDSTLKIQPAKLEDSAVYLCASSLQGYQETQYFGPGTRLLVL.